Shown below are 22 T cell receptor beta chains from a single sample sequenced in a study of cytomegalovirus exposure and HLA in healthy donors. Primers for the PCR totalled 60 Vbeta and 13 Jbeta. Profiling relied on immunoSEQ multiplex PCR, and the TCRdb table lists in-frame clones only, not all of them. This table has under 150,000 clones, around 80% appearing once. Sequencing was done on a sample of PBMCs. Source of these receptors: a woman in her forties or fifties in good health and CMV-seropositive.

The rearrangement joins TRBV6-6 to TRBJ2-7; possible D gene TRBD1, 6 bases. Trimming left V 6 bases short and J 3 bases short, with 9 bases between. Germline loops: CDR1 MNHNY, CDR2 SVGAGI (reference sequence). CDR3 size: 12 residues. CDR3 sequence (DNA): TGTGCCAGCAGACAGGGTGGCTACGAGCAGTACTTC. Translated, it gives CASRQGGYEQYF.

The chain joins TRBV5-1 to TRBJ1-2; TRBD1 might be the D (6 bases). This CDR3 region has 16 residues. The V end was cut by 3 bases, the J end by 2 bases, with 17 bases between. Germline V gene data show CDR1 as SGHRS and CDR2 as YFSETQ. The chain's CDR3 is CASSSRASDRNYGYTF. In DNA form, the CDR3 reads TGCGCCAGCAGCTCCCGAGCTTCGGACAGAAACTATGGCTACACCTTC.

The chain couples TRBV10-3 to TRBJ2-1; 7 bases match TRBD2. The CDR3 loop spans 16 amino acids. V shed 3 bases, J shed 0 bases, and the junction held 5 bases outside the gene matches. Germline values: CDR1 ENHRY, CDR2 SYGVKD. The CDR3 loop reads CAISDSSGSSYNEQFF. CDR3 nucleotide sequence: TGTGCCATCAGTGATTCTAGCGGAAGCTCCTACAATGAGCAGTTCTTC.

The chain is built from TRBV5-4 and TRBJ1-6; 7 nucleotides match TRBD1. The CDR3 has 19 amino acids. V lost 4 bases to trimming and J lost 0 bases; unmatched junction nucleotides: 13. Germline assignment: CDR1 SGHNT and CDR2 YYREEE (reference sequence). The CDR3 coding sequence is TGTGCCAGCAGCCAGGGACAGAGCTCCCACCCCTCCTATAATTCACCCCTCCACTTT. Its translation is CASSQGQSSHPSYNSPLHF.

This chain connects TRBV29-1 to TRBJ2-5; 7 nucleotides align to TRBD2. CDR1 is SQVTM and CDR2 is ANQGSEA in the germline V gene. V shed 4 bases and J 2 bases; nucleotides not matched to a gene: 4. The CDR3 is 13 residues long. In DNA form, the CDR3 reads TGCAGCGTTGGGGAGCGGGGACAAGAGACCCAGTACTTC. Its protein product is CSVGERGQETQYF.

The chain carries TRBV4-3 and TRBJ2-6; D is unresolved. V gave up 0 bases and J gave up 2 bases, with 8 bases separating them. The length of the CDR3 is 16 residues. Looked up from germline, CDR1 is LGHNA and CDR2 is YSLEER. CDR3 nucleotide sequence: TGCGCCAGCAGCCAAGATGTCACAGCTGGGGCCAACGTCCTGACTTTC. It specifies CASSQDVTAGANVLTF.

The chain uses TRBV11-2 and TRBJ2-2; 10 bases are a match to TRBD2. The CDR3 length is 16 residues. V lost 2 bases, J lost 2 bases, and 2 bases stayed unmatched. Germline-derived CDR1 and CDR2 are SGHAT and FQNNGV. The CDR3 DNA reads TGTGCCAGCAGCTTAACTAGCGGGGCCAACACCGGGGAGCTGTTTTTT. The encoded protein is CASSLTSGANTGELFF.

This clone has just a few counts. J is TRBJ2-5 and V is TRBV5-1, with TRBD1 identical over 8 bases. The germline V gene encodes CDR1 SGHRS and CDR2 YFSETQ. V shed 4 bases, J shed 4 bases, and the junction held 9 bases outside the gene matches. CDR3 length: 15 amino acids. The CDR3 region has the DNA TGCGCCAGCAGCCCGGTTTCAGGGGGCAGAGAGACCCAGTACTTC. Translated, it gives CASSPVSGGRETQYF.

This chain connects TRBV7-8 to TRBJ2-7; D possibly corresponds to TRBD2 (6 bases). Germline V lookup: CDR1 SGHVS, CDR2 FQNEAQ. This CDR3 contains 16 residues. With 7 bases removed from V and 4 bases from J, the gap between germline ends came to 23 bases. The CDR3 DNA sequence: TGTGCCAGCACCCTAGGGACTGCGCGTTTGAAGTACGAGCAGTACTTC. Amino acids: CASTLGTARLKYEQYF. Together with reference TRBV7-8 and TRBJ2-7, the CDR3 gives the full variable domain: GAGVSQSPRYKVAKRGQDVALRCDPISGHVSLFWYQQALGQGPEFLTYFQNEAQLDKSGLPSDRFFAERPEGSVSTLKIQRTQQEDSAVYLCASTLGTARLKYEQYFGPGTRLTVT.

The chain couples TRBV10-2 to TRBJ1-2; 7 positions match TRBD1. Trimming at V came to 9 bases and at J to 6 bases, leaving 13 bases not matched to a gene. The CDR3 runs to 14 residues. CDR1 WSHSY and CDR2 SAAADI come from the germline V gene. The CDR3 coding sequence is TGCGCCAGTACTCCGGGACAGTCTTTGGATGGCTACACCTTC. This sequence encodes CASTPGQSLDGYTF.

This chain uses TRBV18 with TRBJ2-7; no reliable D call. The CDR3 is 14 residues long. Germline lookup yields CDR1 KGHSH and CDR2 LQKENI. V was cut by 2 bases and J by 0 bases, with 8 bases left in between. The CDR3 loop reads CASSPSADSYEQYF. For the CDR3, the DNA is TGTGCCAGCTCACCAAGCGCGGACTCCTACGAGCAGTACTTC.

The count of this clone is one. J is TRBJ1-2 and V is TRBV27; 10 positions match TRBD1. Germline-derived CDR1 and CDR2 are MNHEY and SMNVEV (reference sequence). This CDR3 has 14 amino acids. The trim removed 8 bases at V and 2 bases at J, leaving 5 bases unmatched. The CDR3 DNA reads as TGTGCCAGCGGACGGACAGGGGGAAACTATGGCTACACCTTC. It yields the protein CASGRTGGNYGYTF.

The chain joins TRBV29-1 to TRBJ1-2; possible D gene TRBD1, 6 bases. The CDR3 contains 11 residues. Germline CDR1 and CDR2: SQVTM and ANQGSEA. V lost 4 bases and J lost 6, with 9 bases in between. CDR3 coding DNA: TGCAGCGTTGCAGGGGCGGATGGCTACACCTTC. This encodes CSVAGADGYTF. Using reference TRBV29-1 and TRBJ1-2 for the parts outside the CDR3, the full variable domain is SAVISQKPSRDICQRGTSLTIQCQVDSQVTMMFWYRQQPGQSLTLIATANQGSEATYESGFVIDKFPISRPNLTFSTLTVSNMSPEDSSIYLCSVAGADGYTFGSGTRLTVV.

CDR3 DNA: TGCGCCAGCAGCCAAGTTAGGTTTACAGGGGCTGACACTGAAGCTTTCTTT. Translating gives CASSQVRFTGADTEAFF. This rearrangement joins TRBV4-1 to TRBJ1-1; 7 nucleotides agree with TRBD1. The germline V gene encodes CDR1 MGHRA and CDR2 YSYEKL. This CDR3 spans 17 amino acids. V lost 1 base, J lost 3 bases, and 11 bases stayed unmatched.

This clone was detected only a few times. This chain uses TRBV19 with TRBJ2-1, with 12 positions matching TRBD2. The V gene end was trimmed by 6 bases and the J gene end by 6 bases; junction bases not matched to a gene: 9. This CDR3 region has 16 residues. Germline CDR1 is LNHDA and CDR2 is SQIVND (reference sequence). CDR3 DNA: TGTGCCAGTAGCACTAGCGGGGGGTGGGGCGGCAATGAGCAGTTCTTC. Protein sequence: CASSTSGGWGGNEQFF.

In its sample, this clone was seen a few times. The rearrangement uses TRBV5-8 and TRBJ1-3; D remains unclear. Trimming pared 6 bases from V and 5 bases from J, leaving 15 bases between. Germline CDR1 and CDR2: SGHTS and YDEGEE. The CDR3 spans 14 residues. The CDR3 nucleotides are TGTGCCAGCATTCCCTCCATTGGCAGAAACACCATATATTTT. Translated, it gives CASIPSIGRNTIYF. The full variable domain, completed using reference TRBV5-8 and TRBJ1-3, is EAGVTQSPTHLIKTRGQQATLRCSPISGHTSVYWYQQALGLGLQFLLWYDEGEERNRGNFPPRFSGRQFPNYSSELNVNALELEDSALYLCASIPSIGRNTIYFGEGSWLTVV.

The CDR3 loop is CSVDSGTDTQYF. CDR3 bases: TGCAGCGTTGATAGCGGCACAGATACGCAGTATTTT. The J gene is TRBJ2-3, the V gene TRBV29-1; D perhaps matches TRBD2 (5 bases). This CDR3 has 12 residues. Trimming stripped 3 bases from V and 1 base from J, with 5 bases between. Germline CDR1 SQVTM, CDR2 ANQGSEA.

This chain links TRBV5-1 with TRBJ2-6; 8 nucleotides match TRBD2. The J segment lost 2 bases and the V segment lost 3 bases, leaving 4 bases of the junction unmatched. Per germline, CDR1 SGHRS and CDR2 YFSETQ. This CDR3 has 16 amino acids. The CDR3 loop is CASSSAGEPGANVLTF. CDR3 nucleotide sequence: TGCGCCAGCAGCTCAGCGGGAGAACCTGGGGCCAACGTCCTGACTTTC.

Here the CDR3 reads CASSGQGMGTGELFF. DNA of the CDR3: TGTGCCAGCAGTGGACAGGGGATGGGGACCGGGGAGCTGTTTTTT. This chain joins TRBV2 and TRBJ2-2, with TRBD1 identical over 8 bases. After removal of 4 bases from V and 5 bases from J, the junction contained 6 bases not matched to a gene. The CDR3 extends over 15 amino acids. Germline V gene sequence: CDR1 SNHLY, CDR2 FYNNEI. The full variable domain, with the rest looked up from reference TRBV2 and TRBJ2-2, is EPEVTQTPSHQVTQMGQEVILRCVPISNHLYFYWYRQILGQKVEFLVSFYNNEISEKSEIFDDQFSVERPDGSNFTLKIRSTKLEDSAMYFCASSGQGMGTGELFFGEGSRLTVL.

Here the CDR3 reads CAWSGVFAYEQYF. The CDR3, as DNA: TGTGCCTGGTCGGGGGTTTTCGCCTACGAGCAGTACTTC. The J gene is TRBJ2-7, the V gene TRBV30, with D possibly TRBD2 on 6 matching bases. This CDR3 spans 13 amino acids. Germline V lookup: CDR1 GTSNPN, CDR2 SVGIG (reference sequence). The V gene lost 5 bases and the J gene lost 2 bases, with 13 bases spanning the gap.

This clone showed up just once. The chain employs TRBV5-5 and TRBJ1-2; D not certain. The CDR3 is made up of 14 amino acids. Germline-derived CDR1 and CDR2 are SGHKS and YYEKEE (reference sequence). V dropped 4 bases and J dropped 4 bases, with 14 bases sitting between them. The CDR3 nucleotides read TGTGCCAGCAGCCCCGCACCAAGCGGCTATGGCTACACCTTC. This codes for CASSPAPSGYGYTF.

Only a few counts were recorded for this clone. The gene calls are TRBV7-8 and TRBJ2-1; 16 nucleotides match TRBD2. The CDR3 is 17 residues long. With V trimmed by 5 bases and J by 5 bases, 6 bases remained unmatched. Germline V lookup: CDR1 SGHVS, CDR2 FQNEAQ. The CDR3 DNA follows: TGTGCCAGCAGCACGGGACTAGCGGGGGGGATAAACAATGAGCAGTTCTTC. Residues: CASSTGLAGGINNEQFF.